Given below is one TCR beta chain in context. Construction of the TCRbeta library involved unique molecular identifiers. TCRdb reprocessed the PCR reads via MiXCR and lists one record per CDR3 protein. The sample has 300,000 to 400,000 distinct CDR3 sequences; over 20% are singletons. This entry comes from a study of T-cell reconstitution after alpha-beta-depleted transplantation in children. Germline V gives CDR1 KGHDR, CDR2 SFDVKD. The CDR3 covers 16 residues. V gave up 1 base and J gave up 7 bases; unmatched junction bases: 6. Source: PBMCs, mostly from graft donor cells, taken 180 days after TCRalphabeta/CD19-depleted stem cell transplant. The origin of this receptor is a male patient aged 10 to 17 who had a stem cell transplant for acute lymphoblastic leukemia, so the T cells may come from the graft donor. This chain connects TRBV24-1 to TRBJ2-1; TRBD2 aligns across 10 bases. CDR3 protein: CATSDFAGSGRNEQFF. The CDR3 DNA sequence: TGTGCCACCAGTGATTTCGCGGGTAGCGGGAGGAATGAGCAGTTCTTC.